The 6 T cell receptor beta chains listed next were all sequenced from one sample in a study of cytomegalovirus exposure and HLA in healthy donors. The primer mix had 60 Vbeta and 13 Jbeta primers. The repertoire was sequenced with immunoSEQ multiplex PCR; TCRdb's copy has only in-frame clones and lacks some. The sample has about 150,000 clones; 85% are singletons. Sequences were obtained from PBMCs. These receptors came from a boy between 2 and 10 years old in good health and CMV-seronegative.

The chain carries TRBV7-8 and TRBJ2-5, with D possibly matching TRBD1 (6 bases). The V gene's germline CDR1 is SGHVS and CDR2 FQNEAQ. This CDR3 has 16 amino acids. Trimming pared 5 bases from V and 3 bases from J, leaving 19 bases between. CDR3 region: CASSPRAQGSKETQYF. In nucleotides, the CDR3 is TGTGCCAGCAGCCCCCGGGCACAGGGATCAAAAGAGACCCAGTACTTC.

The chain uses TRBV28 and TRBJ1-5; TRBD1 matches at 10 bases. V lost 4 bases to trimming and J lost 5 bases; unmatched junction nucleotides: 2. The CDR3 spans 14 residues. Per the germline V gene, CDR1 is MDHEN and CDR2 is SYDVKM. The CDR3 loop reads CASSSGQGYQPQHF. The CDR3 bases are TGTGCCAGCAGTTCGGGACAGGGGTATCAGCCCCAGCATTTT.

This clone occurred a few times. The chain uses TRBV19 and TRBJ1-1; D is perhaps TRBD1 (5 bases). CDR1 and CDR2 from the germline V gene are LNHDA and SQIVND (reference sequence). V was cut by 9 bases and J by 3 bases, with 17 bases left in between. This CDR3 region has 14 residues. The CDR3 sequence: CASRWGRRHTEAFF. CDR3 DNA: TGTGCCAGCCGGTGGGGGAGGCGGCACACTGAAGCTTTCTTT.

This chain uses TRBV5-1 with TRBJ1-1; D is unresolved. CDR1 and CDR2 from the germline V gene are SGHRS and YFSETQ. Trimming took 0 bases from V and 2 from J, leaving 11 bases between them. The CDR3 runs to 15 residues. This CDR3 reads CASSLAGGINTEAFF. As DNA, the CDR3 is TGCGCCAGCAGCTTGGCGGGTGGCATAAACACTGAAGCTTTCTTT.

V usage is TRBV7-9 and J usage is TRBJ2-1; possibly TRBD1 for D (6 bases). The CDR3 is 15 residues long. Germline CDR1 is SEHNR and CDR2 is FQNEAQ (reference sequence). Trimming stripped 0 bases from V and 2 bases from J, with 8 bases between. The CDR3 is CASSLADSAYNEQFF. The CDR3 nucleotides read TGTGCCAGCAGCTTAGCGGACAGCGCCTACAATGAGCAGTTCTTC.

This rearrangement joins TRBV5-1 to TRBJ1-3; 12 positions match TRBD1. V dropped 0 bases and J dropped 4; count of bases not matched to a gene: 8. Germline values: CDR1 SGHRS, CDR2 YFSETQ. CDR3 size: 18 residues. As DNA, the CDR3 is TGCGCCAGCAGCTTGGCCGGGACAGGGGGCGCGGGAGGAAACACCATATATTTT. Protein: CASSLAGTGGAGGNTIYF.